This is a list of T cell receptor beta chains from one sample in a study of T-cell memory formation after mild COVID-19. TCRdb independently ran MiXCR on the 5' RACE reads; one entry per CDR3 protein. The sample lists fewer than 300,000 distinct CDR3 sequences, more than 15% seen once, with 23% in the top ten. Sample: PBMCs or a T cell subset sorted from them (not recorded which). These receptor sequences come from a man aged 18-30 years who had mild COVID-19 (a few samples of this study predate the infection). Cell type and time point are not known. The CDR3 runs from the conserved cysteine through the conserved F or W. A D gene is named only where the DNA matches it firmly. Size values are once, few and many counts, or a class for expanded clones, and some rows have none.

few	NA	TRBV7-2	TRBJ2-5	CASSTSGTSGGTQYF	TGTGCCAGCAGCACCTCCGGGACATCTGGGGGGACCCAGTACTTC
few	TRBD1	TRBV7-9	TRBJ1-5	CASSLATGRVDQPQHF	TGTGCCAGCAGCTTAGCGACAGGGCGCGTCGATCAGCCCCAGCATTTT
NA	NA	TRBV29-1	TRBJ2-1	CSVEDLASTYNEQFF	TGCAGCGTTGAGGATCTAGCGAGCACCTACAATGAGCAGTTCTTC
NA	NA	TRBV5-4	TRBJ1-2	CASSPWAGNNYGYTF	TGTGCCAGCAGCCCGTGGGCCGGTAATAACTATGGCTACACCTTC
few	TRBD2	TRBV7-9	TRBJ2-1	CATPGGSSYNEQFF	TGTGCCACCCCGGGGGGGAGCTCCTACAATGAGCAGTTCTTC
NA	TRBD1	TRBV6-5	TRBJ1-1	CASRYQGGTEAFF	TGTGCCAGCAGATACCAGGGGGGGACTGAAGCTTTCTTT
NA	TRBD1	TRBV20-1	TRBJ1-1	CSARPGQGVPEAFF	TGCAGTGCTAGACCGGGACAGGGAGTCCCTGAAGCTTTCTTT
few	TRBD2	TRBV15	TRBJ2-5	CATSRYSGAQETQYF	TGTGCCACCAGCAGATATAGCGGGGCCCAAGAGACCCAGTACTTC
few	NA	TRBV24-1	TRBJ1-2	CATKTPYGYTF	TGTGCCACCAAAACTCCCTATGGCTACACCTTC
many	TRBD1	TRBV5-1	TRBJ2-3	CASSQGQGAADTQYF	TGCGCCAGCAGCCAGGGACAGGGGGCCGCAGATACGCAGTATTTT
few	TRBD2	TRBV6-2/TRBV6-3	TRBJ2-1	CASSRRLAGPYNEQFF	TGTGCCAGCAGTCGTCGACTAGCGGGGCCATACAATGAGCAGTTCTTC
NA	NA	TRBV2	TRBJ2-5	CASNGPETQYF	TGTGCCAGCAACGGTCCGGAGACCCAGTACTTC
NA	NA	TRBV2	TRBJ2-1	CASSPQVDEQFF	TGTGCCAGCAGTCCTCAGGTCGATGAGCAGTTCTTC
NA	NA	TRBV7-6	TRBJ2-2	CASSSLGVSNTGELFF	TGTGCCAGCAGCTCCCTTGGGGTTTCAAACACCGGGGAGCTGTTTTTT
few	NA	TRBV20-1	TRBJ1-5	CSARPQSNQPQHF	TGCAGTGCTAGACCACAAAGCAATCAGCCCCAGCATTTT
many	NA	TRBV27	TRBJ2-7	CASRGAANHEQYF	TGTGCCAGCAGGGGGGCAGCCAACCACGAGCAGTACTTC
few	TRBD2	TRBV18	TRBJ2-1	CASSVLAGGPTDEQFF	TGTGCCAGCTCAGTTCTAGCGGGGGGACCCACGGATGAGCAGTTCTTC
few	NA	TRBV6-2/TRBV6-3	TRBJ1-2	CASSLETGLPVYGYTF	TGTGCCAGCAGTCTAGAGACAGGCCTCCCCGTCTATGGCTACACCTTC
few	TRBD2	TRBV5-4	TRBJ2-2	CASSGTGTTPTGELFF	TGTGCCAGCAGCGGAACCGGGACTACGCCGACCGGGGAGCTGTTTTTT
few	NA	TRBV7-2	TRBJ2-1	CASSLVGVGSSYNEQFF	TGTGCCAGCAGCTTGGTCGGGGTGGGAAGCTCCTACAATGAGCAGTTCTTC
NA	TRBD1	TRBV7-9	TRBJ2-1	CASSLRDRVQFF	TGTGCCAGCAGCTTACGGGACAGGGTGCAGTTCTTC
few	TRBD2	TRBV6-2/TRBV6-3	TRBJ2-1	CASSYSLTSWPNEQFF	TGTGCCAGCAGTTACTCCTTGACTAGCTGGCCCAATGAGCAGTTCTTC